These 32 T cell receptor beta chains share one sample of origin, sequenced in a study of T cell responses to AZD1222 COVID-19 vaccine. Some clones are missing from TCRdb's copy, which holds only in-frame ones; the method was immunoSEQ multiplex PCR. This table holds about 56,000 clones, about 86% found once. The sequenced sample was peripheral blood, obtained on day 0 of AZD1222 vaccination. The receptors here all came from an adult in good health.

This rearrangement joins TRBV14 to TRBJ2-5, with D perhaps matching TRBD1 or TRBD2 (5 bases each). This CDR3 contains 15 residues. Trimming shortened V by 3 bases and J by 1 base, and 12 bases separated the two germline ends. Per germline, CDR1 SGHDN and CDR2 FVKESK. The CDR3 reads CASSQVTGTQETQYF. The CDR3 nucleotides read TGTGCCAGCAGCCAGGTCACCGGGACCCAAGAGACCCAGTACTTC.

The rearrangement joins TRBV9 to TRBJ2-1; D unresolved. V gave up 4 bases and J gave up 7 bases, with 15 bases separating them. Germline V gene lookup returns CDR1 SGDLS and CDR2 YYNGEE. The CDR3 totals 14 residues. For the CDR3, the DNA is TGTGCCAGCAGCCCGTCCTCAAGGGAAAATGAGCAGTTCTTC. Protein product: CASSPSSRENEQFF.

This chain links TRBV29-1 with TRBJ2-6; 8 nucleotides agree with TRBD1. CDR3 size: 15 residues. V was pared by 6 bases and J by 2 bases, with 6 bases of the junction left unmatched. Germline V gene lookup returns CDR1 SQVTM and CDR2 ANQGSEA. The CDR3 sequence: CSVRTGRTGANVLTF. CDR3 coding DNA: TGCAGCGTAAGGACAGGGAGGACTGGGGCCAACGTCCTGACTTTC.

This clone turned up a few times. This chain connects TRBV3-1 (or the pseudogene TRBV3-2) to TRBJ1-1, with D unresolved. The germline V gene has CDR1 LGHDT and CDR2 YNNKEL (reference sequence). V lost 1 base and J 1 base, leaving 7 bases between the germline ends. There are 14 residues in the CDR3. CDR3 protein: CASSQAGRNTEAFF. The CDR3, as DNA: TGTGCCAGCAGCCAAGCGGGGAGGAACACTGAAGCTTTCTTT.

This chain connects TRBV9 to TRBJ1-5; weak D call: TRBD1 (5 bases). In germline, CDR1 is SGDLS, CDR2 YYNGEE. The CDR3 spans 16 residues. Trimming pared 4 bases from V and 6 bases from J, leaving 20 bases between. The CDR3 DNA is TGTGCCAGCAGCTCCAAACCGACAGCTCGACGTCAGCCCCAGCATTTT. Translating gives CASSSKPTARRQPQHF.

In nucleotides, the CDR3 is TGCAGCGTTGAAGGGGGTAGCGGGGACCTTGCTGCGCAGTATTTT. Translated, it gives CSVEGGSGDLAAQYF. The chain uses TRBV29-1 and TRBJ2-3; TRBD2 agrees at 8 bases. Losses at the gene ends were 1 base for V and 10 bases for J; bases not matched to a gene: 13. Germline V gene lookup returns CDR1 SQVTM and CDR2 ANQGSEA. The CDR3 runs 15 residues.

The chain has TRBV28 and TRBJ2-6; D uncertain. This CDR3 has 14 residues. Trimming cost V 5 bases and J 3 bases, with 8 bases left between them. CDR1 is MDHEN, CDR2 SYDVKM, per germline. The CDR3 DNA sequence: TGTGCCAGCAGTGGGCTAGTTGGGGCCAACGTCCTGACTTTC. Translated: CASSGLVGANVLTF.

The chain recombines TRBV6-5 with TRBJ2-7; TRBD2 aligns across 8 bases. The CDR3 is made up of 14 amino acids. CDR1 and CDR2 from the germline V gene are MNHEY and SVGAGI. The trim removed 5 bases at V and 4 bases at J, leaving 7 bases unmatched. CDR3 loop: CASSRSGAAYEQYF. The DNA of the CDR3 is TGTGCCAGCAGTCGTAGCGGGGCGGCGTACGAGCAGTACTTC.

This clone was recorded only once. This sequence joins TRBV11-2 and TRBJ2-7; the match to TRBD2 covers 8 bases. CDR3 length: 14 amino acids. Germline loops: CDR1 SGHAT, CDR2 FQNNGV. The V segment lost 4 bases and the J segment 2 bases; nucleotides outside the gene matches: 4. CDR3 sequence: CASSWSGSAYEQYF. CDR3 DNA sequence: TGTGCCAGCAGCTGGAGCGGGAGCGCCTACGAGCAGTACTTC.

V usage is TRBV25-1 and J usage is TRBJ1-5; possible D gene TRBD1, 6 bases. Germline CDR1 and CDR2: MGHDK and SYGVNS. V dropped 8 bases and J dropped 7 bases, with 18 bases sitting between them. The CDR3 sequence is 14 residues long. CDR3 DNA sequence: TGTGCCAGCCGTCCCCTGACAGGACGACAGCCCCAGCATTTT. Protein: CASRPLTGRQPQHF.

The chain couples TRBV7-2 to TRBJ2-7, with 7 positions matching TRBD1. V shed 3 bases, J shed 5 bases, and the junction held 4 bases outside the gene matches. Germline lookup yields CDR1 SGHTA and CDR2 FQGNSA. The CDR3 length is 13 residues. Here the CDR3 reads CASSFTGDNEQYF. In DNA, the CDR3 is TGTGCCAGCAGCTTTACAGGGGACAACGAGCAGTACTTC.

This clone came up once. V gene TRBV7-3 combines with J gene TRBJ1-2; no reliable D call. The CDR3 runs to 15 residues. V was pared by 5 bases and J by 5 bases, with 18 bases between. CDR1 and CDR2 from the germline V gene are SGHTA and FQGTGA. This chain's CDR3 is CASSRGEPGTYGYTF. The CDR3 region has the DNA TGTGCCAGCAGCCGTGGGGAGCCTGGTACTTATGGCTACACCTTC.

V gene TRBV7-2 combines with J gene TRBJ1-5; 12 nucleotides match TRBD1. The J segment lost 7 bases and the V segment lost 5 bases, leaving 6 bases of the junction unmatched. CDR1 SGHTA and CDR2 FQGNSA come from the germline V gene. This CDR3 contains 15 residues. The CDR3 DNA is TGTGCCAGCAGCGCAGCTGGGACAGGGGGCCAGCCCCAGCATTTT. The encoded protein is CASSAAGTGGQPQHF. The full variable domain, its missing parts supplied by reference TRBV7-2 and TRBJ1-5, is GAGVSQSPSNKVTEKGKDVELRCDPISGHTALYWYRQSLGQGLEFLIYFQGNSAPDKSGLPSDRFSAERTGGSVSTLTIQRTQQEDSAVYLCASSAAGTGGQPQHFGDGTRLSIL.

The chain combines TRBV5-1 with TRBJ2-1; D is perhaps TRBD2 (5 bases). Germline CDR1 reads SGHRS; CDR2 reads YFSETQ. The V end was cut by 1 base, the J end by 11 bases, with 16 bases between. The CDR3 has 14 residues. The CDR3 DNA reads TGCGCCAGCAGCTTGACCCAGGCGGGCGGAAAGCAGTTCTTC. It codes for CASSLTQAGGKQFF.

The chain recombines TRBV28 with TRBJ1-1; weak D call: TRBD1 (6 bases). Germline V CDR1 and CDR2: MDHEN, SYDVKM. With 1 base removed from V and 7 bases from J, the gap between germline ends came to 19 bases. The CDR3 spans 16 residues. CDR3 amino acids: CASSLYPPGAWDEAFF. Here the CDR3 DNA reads TGTGCCAGCAGTTTATATCCACCGGGGGCCTGGGATGAAGCTTTCTTT.

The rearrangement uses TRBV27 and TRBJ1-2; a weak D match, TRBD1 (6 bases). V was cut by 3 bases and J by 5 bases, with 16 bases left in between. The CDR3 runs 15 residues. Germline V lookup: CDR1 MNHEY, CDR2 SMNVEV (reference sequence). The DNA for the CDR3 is TGTGCCAGCAGTTTTGGGGCGGACAGCTTTTATGGCTACACCTTC. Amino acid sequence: CASSFGADSFYGYTF.

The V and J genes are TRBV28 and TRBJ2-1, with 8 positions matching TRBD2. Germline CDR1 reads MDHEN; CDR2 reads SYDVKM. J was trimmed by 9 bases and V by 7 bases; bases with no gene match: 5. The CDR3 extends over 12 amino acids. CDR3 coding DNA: TGTGCCAGCAATAAAGCGGGAGTTGAGCAGTTCTTC. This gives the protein CASNKAGVEQFF.

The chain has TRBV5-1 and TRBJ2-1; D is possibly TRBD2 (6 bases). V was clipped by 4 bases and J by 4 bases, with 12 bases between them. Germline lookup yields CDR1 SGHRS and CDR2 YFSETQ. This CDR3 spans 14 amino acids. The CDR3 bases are TGCGCCAGCAGCGGAGGGACGGCGTACAATGAGCAGTTCTTC. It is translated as CASSGGTAYNEQFF.

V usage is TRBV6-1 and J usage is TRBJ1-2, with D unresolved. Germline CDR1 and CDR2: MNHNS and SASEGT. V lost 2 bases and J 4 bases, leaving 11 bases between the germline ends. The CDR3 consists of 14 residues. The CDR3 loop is CASSEHSGSYGYTF. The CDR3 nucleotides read TGTGCCAGCAGTGAACACTCCGGGTCCTATGGCTACACCTTC.

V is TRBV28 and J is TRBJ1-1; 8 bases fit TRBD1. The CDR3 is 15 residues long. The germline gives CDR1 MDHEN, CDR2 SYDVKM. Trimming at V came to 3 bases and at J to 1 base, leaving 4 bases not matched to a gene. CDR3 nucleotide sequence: TGTGCCAGCAGTTTCCGAACAGGGGGGAACACTGAAGCTTTCTTT. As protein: CASSFRTGGNTEAFF.

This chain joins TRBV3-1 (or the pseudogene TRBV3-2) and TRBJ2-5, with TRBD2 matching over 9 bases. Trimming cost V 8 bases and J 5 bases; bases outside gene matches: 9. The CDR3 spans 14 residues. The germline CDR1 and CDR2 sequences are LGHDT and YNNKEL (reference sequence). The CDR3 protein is CASLGREGLETQYF. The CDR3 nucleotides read TGTGCCAGCCTGGGGCGGGAGGGCCTGGAGACCCAGTACTTC.

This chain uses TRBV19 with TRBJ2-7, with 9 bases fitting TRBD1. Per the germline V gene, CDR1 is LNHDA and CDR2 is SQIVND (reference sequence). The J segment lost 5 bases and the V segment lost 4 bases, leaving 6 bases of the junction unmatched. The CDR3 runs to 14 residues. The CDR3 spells CASSTEQGADEQYF. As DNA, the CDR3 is TGTGCCAGTAGTACAGAACAGGGGGCGGACGAGCAGTACTTC.

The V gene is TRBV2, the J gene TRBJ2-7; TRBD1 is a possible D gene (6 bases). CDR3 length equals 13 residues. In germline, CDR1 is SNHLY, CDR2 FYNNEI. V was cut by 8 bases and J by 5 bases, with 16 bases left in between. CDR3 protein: CASFRDITNEQYF. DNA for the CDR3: TGTGCCAGCTTCCGGGACATTACGAACGAGCAGTACTTC. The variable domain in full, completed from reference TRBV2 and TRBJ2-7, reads EPEVTQTPSHQVTQMGQEVILRCVPISNHLYFYWYRQILGQKVEFLVSFYNNEISEKSEIFDDQFSVERPDGSNFTLKIRSTKLEDSAMYFCASFRDITNEQYFGPGTRLTVT.

CDR3 sequence: CASSPVPETAKQFF. In nucleotides, the CDR3 is TGTGCCAGCAGCCCGGTACCCGAGACGGCCAAGCAGTTCTTC. This chain connects TRBV5-5 to TRBJ2-1; D remains unclear. Germline V gene lookup returns CDR1 SGHKS and CDR2 YYEKEE (reference sequence). This CDR3 contains 14 residues. Trimming stripped 4 bases from V and 11 bases from J, with 19 bases between.

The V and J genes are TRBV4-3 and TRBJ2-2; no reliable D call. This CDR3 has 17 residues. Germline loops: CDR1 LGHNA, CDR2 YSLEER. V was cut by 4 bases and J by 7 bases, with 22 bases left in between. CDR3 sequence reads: CASSPKSSAQDLGELFF. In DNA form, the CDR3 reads TGCGCCAGCAGCCCGAAGAGTTCGGCCCAAGACCTCGGGGAGCTGTTTTTT.

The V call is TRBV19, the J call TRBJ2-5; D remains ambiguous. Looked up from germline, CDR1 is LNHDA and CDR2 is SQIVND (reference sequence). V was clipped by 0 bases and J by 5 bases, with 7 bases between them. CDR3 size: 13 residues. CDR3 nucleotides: TGTGCCAGTAGTATAGAGCAACGGGAGACCCAGTACTTC. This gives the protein CASSIEQRETQYF.

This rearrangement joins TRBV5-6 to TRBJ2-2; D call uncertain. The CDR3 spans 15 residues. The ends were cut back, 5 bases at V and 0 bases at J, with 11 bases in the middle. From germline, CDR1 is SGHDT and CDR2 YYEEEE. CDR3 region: CASSRWIPNTGELFF. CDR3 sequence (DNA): TGTGCCAGCAGTCGGTGGATACCGAACACCGGGGAGCTGTTTTTT. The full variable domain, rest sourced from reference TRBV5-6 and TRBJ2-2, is DAGVTQSPTHLIKTRGQQVTLRCSPKSGHDTVSWYQQALGQGPQFIFQYYEEEERQRGNFPDRFSGHQFPNYSSELNVNALLLGDSALYLCASSRWIPNTGELFFGEGSRLTVL.

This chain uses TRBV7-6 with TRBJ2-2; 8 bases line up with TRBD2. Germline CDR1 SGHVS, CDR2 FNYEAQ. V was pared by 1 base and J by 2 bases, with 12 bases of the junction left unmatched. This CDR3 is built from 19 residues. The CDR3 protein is CASSLGSKRTSGNTGELFF. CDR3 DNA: TGTGCCAGCAGCTTAGGATCAAAGAGAACTAGCGGAAACACCGGGGAGCTGTTTTTT.

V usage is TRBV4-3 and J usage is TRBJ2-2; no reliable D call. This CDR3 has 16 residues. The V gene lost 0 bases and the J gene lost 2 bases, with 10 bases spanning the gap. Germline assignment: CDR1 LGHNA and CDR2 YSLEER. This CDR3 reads CASSQDLPGNTGELFF. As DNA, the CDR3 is TGCGCCAGCAGCCAAGATCTGCCGGGTAACACCGGGGAGCTGTTTTTT.

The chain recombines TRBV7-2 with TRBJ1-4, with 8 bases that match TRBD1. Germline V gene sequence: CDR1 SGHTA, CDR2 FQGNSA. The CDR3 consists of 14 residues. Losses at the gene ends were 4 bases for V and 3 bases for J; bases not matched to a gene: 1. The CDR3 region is CASSSTGANEKLFF. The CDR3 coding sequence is TGTGCCAGCAGCTCGACAGGGGCTAATGAAAAACTGTTTTTT.

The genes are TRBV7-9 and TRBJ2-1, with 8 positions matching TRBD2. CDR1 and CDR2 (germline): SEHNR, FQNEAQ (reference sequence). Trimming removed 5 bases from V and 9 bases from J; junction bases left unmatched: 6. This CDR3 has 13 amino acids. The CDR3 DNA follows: TGTGCCAGCAGCCCCGGGACTAGGAGTGAGCAGTTCTTC. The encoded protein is CASSPGTRSEQFF.

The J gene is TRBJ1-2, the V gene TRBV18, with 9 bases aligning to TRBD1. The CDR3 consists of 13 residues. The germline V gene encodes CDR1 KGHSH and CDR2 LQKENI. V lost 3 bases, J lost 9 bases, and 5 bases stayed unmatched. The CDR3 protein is CASSPDRGYRYTF. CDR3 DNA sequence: TGTGCCAGCTCACCGGACAGGGGTTATCGCTACACCTTC.